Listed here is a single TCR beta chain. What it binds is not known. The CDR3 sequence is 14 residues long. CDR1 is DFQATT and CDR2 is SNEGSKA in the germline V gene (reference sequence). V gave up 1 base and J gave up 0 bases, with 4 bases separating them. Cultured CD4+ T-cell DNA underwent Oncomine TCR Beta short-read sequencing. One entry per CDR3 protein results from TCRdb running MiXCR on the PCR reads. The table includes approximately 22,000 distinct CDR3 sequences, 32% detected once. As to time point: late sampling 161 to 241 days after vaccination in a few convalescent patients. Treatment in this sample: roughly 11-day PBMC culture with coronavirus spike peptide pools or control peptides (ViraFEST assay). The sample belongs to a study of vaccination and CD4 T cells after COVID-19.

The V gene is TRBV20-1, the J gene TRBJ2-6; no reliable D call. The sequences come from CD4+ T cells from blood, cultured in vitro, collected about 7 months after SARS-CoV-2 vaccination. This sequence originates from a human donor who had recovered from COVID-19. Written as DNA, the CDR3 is TGCAGTGCTAGAGCTCACTCTGGGGCCAACGTCCTGACTTTC. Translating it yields CSARAHSGANVLTF.